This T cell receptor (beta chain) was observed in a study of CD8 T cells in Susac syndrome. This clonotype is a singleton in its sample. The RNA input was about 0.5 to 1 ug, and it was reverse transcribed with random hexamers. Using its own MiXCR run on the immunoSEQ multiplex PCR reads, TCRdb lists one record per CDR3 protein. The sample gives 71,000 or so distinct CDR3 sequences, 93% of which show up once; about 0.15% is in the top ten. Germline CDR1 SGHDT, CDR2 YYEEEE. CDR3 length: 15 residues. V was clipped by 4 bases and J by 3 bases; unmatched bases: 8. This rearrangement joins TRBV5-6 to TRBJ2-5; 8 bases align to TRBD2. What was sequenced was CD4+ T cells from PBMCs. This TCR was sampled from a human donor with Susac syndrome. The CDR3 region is CASSNLAGPEETQYF. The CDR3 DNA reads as TGTGCCAGCAGCAACTTAGCGGGGCCAGAAGAGACCCAGTACTTC.